The 26 T cell receptor beta chains presented below share a single source sample, sequenced in a study of tumor-infiltrating lymphocytes in primary liver carcinoma. The authors made TCR beta cDNA from approximately 490 ng total RNA with a constant-region primer. Three rounds of nested multiplex PCR with slightly modified ARM-PCR produced TCR beta libraries. Rounds one and two of PCR, each of roughly 10 cycles, were primed with TRBV1-TRBV30 forward primers and a C-beta reverse primer. TCRdb ran MiXCR on the multiplex PCR reads and lists one entry per CDR3 protein. Seen here are more than 30,000 distinct CDR3 sequences, 75% to 85% observed once, and the top ten hold roughly a third. Total RNA and DNA came together from roughly 20-30 mg of bulk tissue without cell sorting. Sequenced: liver tumor tissue from sampling region 5. Subset meaning: tumor region T5, tumor centre. These TCRs come from a man aged 40-55 years with primary liver carcinoma and hepatitis B virus infection.

This chain connects TRBV11-1 to TRBJ2-1, with a tentative D call TRBD2 (5 bases). The CDR3 length is 15 residues. The germline gives CDR1 SGHAT, CDR2 FQDESV (reference sequence). Between the trimmed V and J ends, which lost 8 bases and 2 bases, there was a span of 16 bases. The CDR3 reads CASSDRAGAYNEQFF. Written as DNA, the CDR3 is TGTGCCAGCTCCGATCGCGCGGGTGCCTACAATGAGCAGTTCTTC. Supplemented by reference TRBV11-1 and TRBJ2-1, the full variable domain reads EAEVAQSPRYKITEKSQAVAFWCDPISGHATLYWYRQILGQGPELLVQFQDESVVDDSQLPKDRFSAERLKGVDSTLKIQPAELGDSAMYLCASSDRAGAYNEQFFGPGTRLTVL.

This chain connects TRBV30 to TRBJ2-5; D gene ambiguous. Germline V lookup: CDR1 GTSNPN, CDR2 SVGIG (reference sequence). The CDR3 runs 14 residues. V lost 6 bases, J lost 5 bases, and 19 bases lay in between. The CDR3 loop is CACLERDPQETQYF. The CDR3 DNA reads as TGTGCCTGCTTAGAGCGCGATCCTCAGGAGACCCAGTACTTC. Drawing the rest from reference TRBV30 and TRBJ2-5, the complete variable domain is SQTIHQWPATLVQPVGSPLSLECTVEGTSNPNLYWYRQAAGRGLQLLFYSVGIGQISSEVPQNLSASRPQDRQFILSSKKLLLSDSGFYLCACLERDPQETQYFGPGTRLLVL.

A note on this clonotype: One end of the junction does not line up with germline, which may come from a read error. The chain joins TRBV28 to TRBJ2-7; perhaps TRBD2 as D (5 bases). The germline gives CDR1 MDHEN, CDR2 SYDVKM. The length of the CDR3 is 19 residues. DNA for the CDR3: TGTGCCAGCACCACACGGGGTATGCCTCGTCAGCAGCCGGTGTATGAGCAGTATTTC. Translating it yields CASTTRGMPRQQPVYEQYF.

In this sample, this clonotype turned up a few times. One junction end disagrees with the germline gene, perhaps due to a read error. This chain links TRBV10-3 with TRBJ2-2; D perhaps matches TRBD2 (5 bases). Germline V gene data show CDR1 as ENHRY and CDR2 as SYGVKD. CDR3 size: 16 residues. This chain's CDR3 is CAIMGIEGGNTGELSF. In DNA form, the CDR3 reads TGTGCCATCATGGGGATAGAAGGTGGGAACACCGGGGAGCTGTCTTTT.

This CDR3 reads CASSLDLNTEAFF. Here the CDR3 DNA reads TGTGCCAGCAGCTTAGATCTAAACACTGAAGCTTTCTTT. This chain uses TRBV11-3 with TRBJ1-1, with unresolved D. V shed 0 bases and J shed 2 bases, with 4 bases lying between them. Per germline, CDR1 SGHNT and CDR2 YENEEA. There are 13 residues in the CDR3.

Points on this clonotype: At one boundary the junction diverges from the germline segment, which might be a read error. This chain uses TRBV4-1 with TRBJ2-2; either TRBD1 or TRBD2 may supply D (5 bases each). This CDR3 comprises 16 residues. Germline CDR1 and CDR2: MGHRA and YSYEKL. The CDR3 nucleotides are TGCGCCATCAGCCACTGGAGAGGGGTGAACACCGGGGAGCTTTTTTTT. Its translation: CAISHWRGVNTGELFF.

V gene TRBV6-5 combines with J gene TRBJ2-7; 7 nucleotides align to TRBD1. This CDR3 contains 16 residues. V lost 6 bases to trimming and J lost 4 bases; unmatched junction nucleotides: 15. Per the germline V gene, CDR1 is MNHEY and CDR2 is SVGAGI. The CDR3 region is CASRPGQATSIYEQYF. The CDR3 DNA sequence: TGTGCCAGCAGACCCGGACAGGCAACATCCATTTACGAGCAGTACTTC.

The DNA for the CDR3 is TGCAGCGTTGATAGACAGGGAGGGGGCGGGGAGCTGTTTTTT. It codes for CSVDRQGGGGELFF. This rearrangement joins TRBV29-1 to TRBJ2-2; D may match TRBD1 or TRBD2 (7 bases each). This CDR3 contains 14 residues. V was cut by 3 bases and J by 7 bases, with 15 bases left in between. CDR1 is SQVTM, CDR2 ANQGSEA, per germline.

This clonotype is classed as medium-sized (0.01 to 0.1%). The rearrangement links TRBV5-4 to TRBJ1-1; tentative D call: TRBD1 (6 bases). Germline assignment: CDR1 SGHNT and CDR2 YYREEE (reference sequence). The CDR3 runs to 15 residues. The ends were cut back, 5 bases at V and 0 bases at J, with 14 bases in the middle. The CDR3, as DNA: TGTGCCAGCAGATCGGGGGGCTACATGAACACTGAAGCTTTCTTT. Amino acids: CASRSGGYMNTEAFF.

This clonotype appeared a single time. V usage is TRBV6-5 and J usage is TRBJ2-7, with 8 bases fitting TRBD2. Trimming took 5 bases from V and 4 from J; bases not matched to a gene: 13. The CDR3 runs 16 residues. Germline-derived CDR1 and CDR2 are MNHEY and SVGAGI. The CDR3 here is CASSALLAELIYEQYF. CDR3 in DNA: TGTGCCAGCAGTGCCTTACTAGCGGAATTAATATACGAGCAGTACTTC.

This clonotype occurred a few times. The chain employs TRBV9 and TRBJ2-7; 8 nucleotides line up with TRBD1. CDR1 is SGDLS and CDR2 is YYNGEE in the germline V gene. The V gene end was trimmed by 0 bases and the J gene end by 3 bases; junction bases not matched to a gene: 2. The CDR3 runs to 14 residues. DNA of the CDR3: TGTGCCAGCAGCGTAGAACAGGGGGACTACGAGCAGTACTTC. Its translation is CASSVEQGDYEQYF.

On this clonotype: At one end the junction does not follow the germline gene, possibly because of a read error. The J gene is TRBJ2-1, the V gene TRBV6-6; 14 nucleotides agree with TRBD2. Germline values: CDR1 MNHNY, CDR2 SVGAGI (reference sequence). The CDR3 consists of 21 residues. The chain's CDR3 is CDSSYPGLAGAQRSSYNEEFF. The CDR3 coding sequence is TGTGACAGCAGTTACCCGGGACTAGCGGGAGCCCAGCGAAGCTCCTACAATGAGGAGTTCTTC.

As to this clonotype: A much bigger clone sits one base away, suggesting this may be a read error. V is TRBV7-9 and J is TRBJ2-1; TRBD2 is a possible D gene (5 bases). Germline CDR1 SEHNR, CDR2 FQNEAQ (reference sequence). This CDR3 has 18 residues. V gave up 0 bases and J gave up 8 bases, with 23 bases separating them. The CDR3 region has the DNA TGTGCCAGCAGCTTAGCGGCTACTGGCGGGCTTGAGGGCGATGAGCAGTTCTTC. This codes for CASSLAATGGLEGDEQFF.

This sequence joins TRBV4-1 and TRBJ1-4, with D possibly matching TRBD1 (5 bases). This CDR3 has 19 amino acids. Trimming took 7 bases from V and 1 from J, leaving 25 bases between them. CDR1 and CDR2 from the germline V gene are MGHRA and YSYEKL. CDR3 coding DNA: TGCGCCAGCAACCAGGATAGGCAGGGTGGTATCGGAACTAATGAAAAACTGTTTTTT. Protein sequence: CASNQDRQGGIGTNEKLFF.

This clonotype has ten or more counts. V gene TRBV28 combines with J gene TRBJ2-5, with 13 bases that match TRBD2. V trimming: 8 bases; J trimming: 2 bases; junction bases outside the gene matches: 8. The CDR3 is 16 amino acids. CDR1 is MDHEN and CDR2 is SYDVKM in the germline V gene. DNA for the CDR3: TGTGCCAGCCGACTAGCGGGAGGCCAACTACAAGAGACCCAGTACTTC. Its translation: CASRLAGGQLQETQYF. The complete variable domain, with remaining parts taken from reference TRBV28 and TRBJ2-5, reads DVKVTQSSRYLVKRTGEKVFLECVQDMDHENMFWYRQDPGLGLRLIYFSYDVKMKEKGDIPEGYSVSREKKERFSLILESASTNQTSMYLCASRLAGGQLQETQYFGPGTRLLVL.

A remark on this clonotype: The final CDR3 position lacks the conserved phenylalanine or tryptophan, pointing to a likely read error. The chain couples TRBV6-2 or TRBV6-3 to TRBJ2-7, with a possible D match to TRBD2 (6 bases). In germline, CDR1 is MNHEY, CDR2 SVGEGT. Trimming shortened V by 0 bases and J by 3 bases, and 15 bases separated the two germline ends. This CDR3 region has 16 residues. CDR3: CASSYSTATGDYEQYL. The CDR3 nucleotides are TGTGCCAGCAGTTACTCGACTGCGACGGGAGACTACGAGCAGTACCTC.

The sample holds a few counts of this clonotype. One junction end does not reproduce the germline sequence, and a read error may be involved. The chain carries TRBV5-6 and TRBJ1-1; D unresolved. This CDR3 region has 14 residues. Looked up from germline, CDR1 is SGHDT and CDR2 is YYEEEE. The CDR3 protein is CASSLKGLNTEAFF. In nucleotides, the CDR3 is TGTGCCAGCAGCTTGAAGGGATTGAACACTGAAGCCTTCTTT.

This clonotype was seen only once. In this CDR3 the conserved last residue, phenylalanine or tryptophan, is missing, so a read error is likely. The DNA is left out, because the CDR3 cannot be placed on it with certainty; the CDR3 is given as TCRdb lists it. V usage is TRBV6-2 or TRBV6-3 and J usage is TRBJ2-2; the D call in the table, TRBD1, was not verified against the DNA. From germline, CDR1 is MNHEY and CDR2 SVGEGT. The CDR3 length is 14 residues, termini included. The CDR3 protein is CASSYSGSPGGLLL.

This clonotype ranks as medium-sized (0.01 to 0.1%). This sequence joins TRBV10-3 and TRBJ2-7, with 9 bases matching TRBD1. The CDR3 has 14 amino acids. CDR1 and CDR2 (germline): ENHRY, SYGVKD. The trim removed 3 bases at V and 8 bases at J, leaving 8 bases unmatched. The CDR3 sequence: CAISDNGQGMKQYF. Written as DNA, the CDR3 is TGTGCCATCAGTGATAATGGACAGGGGATGAAGCAGTACTTC.

V and J are TRBV12-3 or TRBV12-4 and TRBJ2-4; weak D call: TRBD1 (5 bases). The length of the CDR3 is 18 residues. V was trimmed by 2 bases and J by 0 bases, leaving 17 bases between them. Here the CDR3 reads CASSLRGGADTAKNIQYF. In nucleotides, the CDR3 is TGTGCCAGCAGTTTAAGGGGTGGGGCAGACACAGCCAAAAACATTCAGTACTTC.

In the case of this clonotype: A junction boundary mismatches the germline segment, possibly from a read error. This sequence joins TRBV7-9 and TRBJ2-3; D not certain. TRBJ1-5 matches the DNA end more closely, so the J call is doubtful. Germline CDR1 reads SEHNR; CDR2 reads FQNEAQ (reference sequence). The length of the CDR3 is 16 residues. CDR3 in amino acids: CPSSSNTGGLADTQHF. The CDR3 bases are TGTCCCAGCAGCTCCAACACCGGCGGGCTTGCAGATACGCAGCATTTT.

The sample holds a few counts of this clonotype. The chain joins TRBV18 to TRBJ1-1; D call uncertain. Germline-derived CDR1 and CDR2 are KGHSH and LQKENI. V was clipped by 3 bases and J by 3 bases, with 11 bases between them. This CDR3 is built from 14 residues. CDR3 sequence reads: CASSPSLLDTEAFF. The CDR3 bases are TGTGCCAGCTCACCCAGTCTTTTGGACACTGAAGCTTTCTTT.

CDR3 sequence: CASSQGRAGGYEQYF. The CDR3 region has the DNA TGCGCCAGCAGCCAAGGACGGGCGGGAGGATACGAGCAGTACTTC. This chain uses TRBV4-3 with TRBJ2-7; TRBD2 matches 8 bases. J lost 4 bases, V lost 1 base, and 6 bases had no gene match. The germline V gene encodes CDR1 LGHNA and CDR2 YSLEER. The CDR3 is 15 amino acids.

In regard to this clonotype: One end of the junction is discordant with germline, which a read error may explain. V gene TRBV12-3 or TRBV12-4 combines with J gene TRBJ2-1; D not certain. The CDR3 is made up of 14 amino acids. The CDR3 loop reads CASSDLGSNNELFF. In nucleotides, the CDR3 is TGTGCCAGCAGTGACCTGGGATCGAACAATGAGCTGTTCTTC.

To note about this clonotype: A read error may account for a junction end that differs from germline. The chain carries TRBV10-3 and TRBJ2-1, with 16 positions matching TRBD2. This CDR3 is built from 19 residues. CDR1 ENHRY and CDR2 SYGVKD come from the germline V gene. CDR3 region: CATNPGLAGGSSSYNERFF. CDR3 nucleotides: TGTGCCACCAACCCGGGACTAGCGGGAGGGTCGAGCTCCTACAATGAGCGGTTCTTC.

As to this clonotype: This sequence may be a read error, since a much larger clone differs from it by one base. The chain uses TRBV5-1 and TRBJ2-2, with 7 nucleotides matching TRBD1. The CDR3 is made up of 15 amino acids. Germline CDR1 is SGHRS and CDR2 is YFSETQ. This chain's CDR3 is CASSPENRGHGKLFF. CDR3 in DNA: TGCGCCAGCAGCCCAGAGAACAGGGGTCACGGGAAGCTGTTTTTT.